These T cell receptor beta chains were read from a single sample in a study of neurological immune-mediated disorders. Each CDR3 protein is one row after TCRdb ran MiXCR on the 5' RACE reads. In the table there are fewer than 85,000 distinct CDR3 sequences, approximately 4.6% of which are singletons. The specimen was PBMCs. The receptors originated from a woman aged 55 to 70 with multiple sclerosis. CDR3s include the opening cysteine and the closing phenylalanine or tryptophan. Each record gives: D gene, J gene, clone size, V gene, CDR3 protein, CDR3 DNA. The D gene is left open where the match is weak. Only some rows state a clone size, as once, few, many or a class for expanded clones.

TRBD2,TRBJ2-7,many,TRBV5-1,CASSRAGTSGTYEQYF,TGCGCCAGCAGCAGGGCCGGGACTAGCGGGACGTACGAGCAGTACTTC
NA,TRBJ1-1,many,TRBV25-1,CASSEYGRGAFF,TGTGCCAGCAGTGAATACGGTCGCGGAGCTTTCTTT
NA,TRBJ2-3,NA,TRBV11-2,CASSGAGGRLDTQYF,TGTGCCAGCAGTGGCGCCGGGGGCCGTTTAGATACGCAGTATTTT
TRBD1,TRBJ1-6,many,TRBV6-1,CASSATQGEGSPLHF,TGTGCCAGCAGCGCCACGCAGGGGGAAGGATCACCCCTCCACTTT
TRBD2,TRBJ2-3,many,TRBV5-6,CASSLAGRGGEDTQYF,TGTGCCAGCAGCTTGGCGGGGCGGGGGGGCGAAGATACGCAGTATTTT
NA,TRBJ2-7,medium-sized,TRBV20-1,CSAKGTPYEQYF,TGCAGTGCTAAGGGGACACCCTACGAGCAGTACTTC
NA,TRBJ1-5,many,TRBV5-1,CASTLVPGTQPQHF,TGCGCCAGCACCTTGGTGCCAGGGACTCAGCCCCAGCATTTT
NA,TRBJ1-4,many,TRBV5-1,CASSLWGGDEKLFF,TGCGCCAGCAGCTTGTGGGGGGGGGATGAAAAACTGTTTTTT
NA,TRBJ1-5,many,TRBV11-2,CASSFGQSGNQPQHF,TGTGCCAGCAGCTTTGGACAGAGCGGCAATCAGCCCCAGCATTTT
TRBD2,TRBJ2-5,many,TRBV6-5,CASTSRGGSQWLQYF,TGTGCCAGCACCAGCCGGGGGGGGTCGCAATGGCTCCAGTACTTC
NA,TRBJ2-4,many,TRBV12-3/TRBV12-4,CASRLEGTVAKNIQYF,TGTGCCAGCAGGCTAGAGGGGACGGTAGCCAAAAACATTCAGTACTTC
NA,TRBJ1-2,many,TRBV29-1,CSVEGGGLGYGYTF,TGCAGCGTTGAGGGAGGTGGCTTGGGCTATGGCTACACCTTC
TRBD2,TRBJ2-2,many,TRBV20-1,CSASWRASGGLNTGELFF,TGCAGTGCTAGTTGGCGGGCTAGCGGGGGCCTCAACACCGGGGAGCTGTTTTTT
NA,TRBJ2-3,many,TRBV28,CASRGLGGGTDTQYF,TGTGCCAGCAGGGGACTGGGGGGTGGGACAGATACGCAGTATTTT
TRBD1,TRBJ1-5,many,TRBV27,CASSPGDRVGQPQHF,TGTGCCAGCAGCCCAGGGGACAGGGTGGGACAGCCCCAGCATTTT
NA,TRBJ1-5,many,TRBV2,CASHTQADQPQHF,TGTGCCAGCCACACCCAGGCGGATCAGCCCCAGCATTTT
NA,TRBJ2-7,many,TRBV5-1,CASSLDRVDEQYF,TGCGCCAGCAGCTTGGACAGGGTCGACGAGCAGTACTTC
TRBD2,TRBJ2-4,many,TRBV20-1,CSARGIGGGENIQYF,TGCAGTGCTAGAGGGATCGGCGGGGGAGAAAACATTCAGTACTTC
TRBD1,TRBJ2-7,many,TRBV5-1,CASSLTGGRDASYEQYF,TGCGCCAGCAGTTTGACAGGGGGCCGCGATGCTTCCTACGAGCAGTACTTC
TRBD1,TRBJ1-4,many,TRBV7-2,CASSNDRGRGKLFF,TGTGCCAGCAGCAACGACAGGGGGCGCGGAAAACTGTTTTTT
NA,TRBJ1-1,many,TRBV12-3/TRBV12-4,CASSLAYFGEAFF,TGTGCCAGCAGTTTAGCGTATTTCGGTGAAGCTTTCTTT
TRBD1,TRBJ1-1,many,TRBV6-5,CASSYHRGGTEAFF,TGTGCCAGCAGTTACCACAGGGGGGGCACTGAAGCTTTCTTT
TRBD2,TRBJ2-7,many,TRBV7-2,CASSPPGTSGVEQYF,TGTGCCAGCAGCCCTCCCGGGACTAGCGGGGTCGAGCAGTACTTC
NA,TRBJ1-1,many,TRBV5-1,CASSSQAELRTEAFF,TGCGCCAGCAGCTCCCAGGCAGAACTCAGGACTGAAGCTTTCTTT
TRBD2,TRBJ2-1,many,TRBV5-1,CASSHRTSGGHNEQFF,TGCGCCAGCAGCCACAGGACTAGCGGGGGGCACAATGAGCAGTTCTTC
NA,TRBJ2-6,many,TRBV2,CASSEMGTGANVLTF,TGTGCCAGCAGTGAAATGGGGACCGGGGCCAACGTCCTGACTTTC
NA,TRBJ2-5,many,TRBV20-1,CSARPRAGGETQYF,TGCAGTGCTAGACCTCGGGCCGGGGGAGAGACCCAGTACTTC
NA,TRBJ2-7,many,TRBV12-3/TRBV12-4,CASSHREGYEQYF,TGTGCCAGCAGTCACCGTGAGGGCTACGAGCAGTACTTC
TRBD1,TRBJ1-2,many,TRBV20-1,CSAPGGDGYTF,TGCAGTGCGCCAGGGGGAGATGGCTACACCTTC
NA,TRBJ1-4,many,TRBV25-1,CASIRNRKEYEKLFF,TGTGCCAGCATACGAAACAGGAAAGAGTATGAAAAACTGTTTTTT
TRBD1,TRBJ2-7,many,TRBV12-3/TRBV12-4,CASSETGGTYEQYF,TGTGCCAGCAGTGAAACAGGGGGAACCTACGAGCAGTACTTC
NA,TRBJ1-2,many,TRBV4-2,CASSQDERQNYGYTF,TGTGCCAGCAGCCAAGACGAGCGACAGAACTATGGCTACACCTTC
NA,TRBJ1-4,many,TRBV18,CASSPLPLGRGGLPNEKLFF,TGTGCCAGCTCACCACTCCCCCTTGGGAGAGGCGGCCTACCAAATGAAAAACTGTTTTTT
NA,TRBJ2-1,many,TRBV5-1,CASSLEGGSNEQFF,TGCGCCAGCAGCTTGGAAGGTGGATCCAATGAGCAGTTCTTC
NA,TRBJ2-1,many,TRBV29-1,CSAPSSRYYNEQFF,TGCAGCGCGCCGAGTAGCCGGTATTACAATGAGCAGTTCTTC
NA,TRBJ2-5,many,TRBV5-1,CASSRAGLYQETQYF,TGCGCCAGCAGCAGGGCGGGCCTGTACCAAGAGACCCAGTACTTC
TRBD2,TRBJ2-1,many,TRBV10-3,CAISGIAGNNEQFF,TGTGCCATCAGTGGGATAGCGGGTAACAATGAGCAGTTCTTC
TRBD1,TRBJ2-5,many,TRBV10-1,CASSFTRDSQETQYF,TGCGCCAGCAGTTTCACCCGGGACAGTCAAGAGACCCAGTACTTC
NA,TRBJ2-6,many,TRBV18,CASSQQGAGANVLTF,TGTGCCAGCTCGCAACAGGGAGCCGGGGCCAACGTCCTGACTTTC
NA,TRBJ1-1,many,TRBV6-4,CASSTELYTEAFF,TGTGCCAGCAGTACAGAGCTCTACACTGAAGCTTTCTTT
NA,TRBJ1-1,NA,TRBV10-3,CATGRGADEAFF,TGTGCCACTGGGAGGGGGGCTGATGAAGCTTTCTTT